What follows is one T cell receptor beta chain and its context. The antigen is undetermined. These data are taken from a study of shared clonotypes between healthy human individuals. Looking at the study overall: CD4 naive cells filled three plates per donor, CD4 memory three, CD8 naive two and CD8 memory one.

Libraries were prepared by immunoSEQ multiplex PCR; TCRdb keeps only in-frame clonotypes and omits some of them. In the table there are about 960,000 clones, about 80% of which are singletons. This CDR3 has 14 amino acids. From germline, CDR1 is KGHSH and CDR2 LQKENI. The V and J ends lost 1 base and 6 bases respectively, with 10 bases between them. General study findings and limits: Non-shared clonotypes had lower generation probabilities than clonotypes shared by all four sorted-subset donors.

Sequencing used memory CD4+ T cells sorted from blood. Sample subset: CD45RA-negative fraction. The receptor was isolated from a man between 18 and 29 years old in good health. The rearrangement links TRBV18 to TRBJ2-1; unclear D gene. This CDR3 reads CASSPLASGNEQFF. CDR3 in DNA: TGTGCCAGCTCACCACTCGCCTCAGGCAATGAGCAGTTCTTC.